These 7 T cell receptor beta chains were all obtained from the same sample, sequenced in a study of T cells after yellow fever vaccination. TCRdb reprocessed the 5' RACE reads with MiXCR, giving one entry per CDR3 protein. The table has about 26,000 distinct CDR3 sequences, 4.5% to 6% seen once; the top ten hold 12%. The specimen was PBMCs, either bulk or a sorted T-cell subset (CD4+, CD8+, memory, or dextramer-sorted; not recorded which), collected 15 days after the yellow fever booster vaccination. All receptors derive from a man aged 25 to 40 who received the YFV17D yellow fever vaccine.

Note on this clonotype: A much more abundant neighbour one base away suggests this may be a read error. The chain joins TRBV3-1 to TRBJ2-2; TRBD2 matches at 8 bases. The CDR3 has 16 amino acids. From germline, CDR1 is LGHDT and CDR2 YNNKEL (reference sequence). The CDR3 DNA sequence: TGTGCCAGCAGCCAAGAACGACTAGCGATCACCGGGGAGCTGGTTTTT. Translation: CASSQERLAITGELVF.

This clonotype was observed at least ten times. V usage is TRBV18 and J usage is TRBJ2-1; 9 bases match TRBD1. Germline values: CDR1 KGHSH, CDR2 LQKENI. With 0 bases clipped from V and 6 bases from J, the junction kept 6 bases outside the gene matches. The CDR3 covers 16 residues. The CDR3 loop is CASSPPRDRVFNEQFF. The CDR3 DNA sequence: TGTGCCAGCTCACCACCCCGGGACAGGGTATTCAATGAGCAGTTCTTC.

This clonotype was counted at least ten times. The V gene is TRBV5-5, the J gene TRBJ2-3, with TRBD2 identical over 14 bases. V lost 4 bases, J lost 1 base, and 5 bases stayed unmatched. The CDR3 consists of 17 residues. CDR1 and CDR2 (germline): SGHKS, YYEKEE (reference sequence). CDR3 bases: TGTGCCAGCAGCAGCGGACTAGCGGGAGGCCGCACAGATACGCAGTATTTT. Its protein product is CASSSGLAGGRTDTQYF. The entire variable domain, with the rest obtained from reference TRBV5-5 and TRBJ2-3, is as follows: DAGVTQSPTHLIKTRGQQVTLRCSPISGHKSVSWYQQVLGQGPQFIFQYYEKEERGRGNFPDRFSARQFPNYSSELNVNALLLGDSALYLCASSSGLAGGRTDTQYFGPGTRLTVL.

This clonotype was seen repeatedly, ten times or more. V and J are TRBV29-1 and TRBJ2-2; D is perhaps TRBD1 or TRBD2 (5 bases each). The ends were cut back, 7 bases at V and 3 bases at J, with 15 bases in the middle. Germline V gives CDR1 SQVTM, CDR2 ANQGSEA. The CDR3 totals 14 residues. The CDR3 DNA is TGCAGCGCCAGAGGGACGGAATACACCGGGGAGCTGTTTTTT. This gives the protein CSARGTEYTGELFF.

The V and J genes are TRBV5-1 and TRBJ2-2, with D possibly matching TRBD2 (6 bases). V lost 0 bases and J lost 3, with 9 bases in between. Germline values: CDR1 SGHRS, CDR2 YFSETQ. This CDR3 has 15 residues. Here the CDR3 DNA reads TGCGCCAGCAGCTTGGTAGCGGATGACACCGGGGAGCTGTTTTTT. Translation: CASSLVADDTGELFF.

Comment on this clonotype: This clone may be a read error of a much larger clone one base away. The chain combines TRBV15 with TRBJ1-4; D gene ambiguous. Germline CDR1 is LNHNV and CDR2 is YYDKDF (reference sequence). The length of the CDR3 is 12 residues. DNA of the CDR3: TGTGCCACCATCAGAGCTTCAAAGGAACTGTTTTTT. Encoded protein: CATIRASKELFF.

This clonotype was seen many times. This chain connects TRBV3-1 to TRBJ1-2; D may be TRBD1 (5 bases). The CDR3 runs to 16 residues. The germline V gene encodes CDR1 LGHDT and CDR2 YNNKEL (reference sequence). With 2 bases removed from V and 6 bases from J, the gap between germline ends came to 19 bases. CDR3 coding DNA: TGTGCCAGCAGCCAACTTGCCGCCGGGCGAGGGGATGGCTACACCTTC. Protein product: CASSQLAAGRGDGYTF.